The 11 T cell receptor beta chains below all came from one sample that was sequenced in a study of cytomegalovirus exposure and HLA in healthy donors. The PCR used 60 Vbeta and 13 Jbeta primers. Produced via immunoSEQ multiplex PCR; TCRdb's table is partial and in-frame only. Of around 190,000 clones in the sample, approximately 86% were seen once. What was sequenced was PBMCs. These receptors all stem from a boy younger than 10 in good health and CMV-seronegative.

The chain employs TRBV18 and TRBJ1-3; D is unresolved. Germline assignment: CDR1 KGHSH and CDR2 LQKENI. The CDR3 consists of 14 residues. The ends were cut back, 8 bases at V and 0 bases at J, with 11 bases in the middle. The CDR3, as DNA: TGTGCCAGCGTCACAGAGAGCTCTGGAAACACCATATATTTT. This encodes CASVTESSGNTIYF. Based on the CDR3 plus reference TRBV18 and TRBJ1-3, the full variable domain is NAGVMQNPRHLVRRRGQEARLRCSPMKGHSHVYWYRQLPEEGLKFMVYLQKENIIDESGMPKERFSAEFPKEGPSILRIQQVVRGDSAAYFCASVTESSGNTIYFGEGSWLTVV.

The V call is TRBV5-1, the J call TRBJ2-1; D might be TRBD1 (6 bases). Germline assignment: CDR1 SGHRS and CDR2 YFSETQ. Trimming shortened V by 4 bases and J by 9 bases, and 8 bases separated the two germline ends. CDR3 size: 11 residues. The CDR3 sequence: CASSPDSEQFF. DNA of the CDR3: TGCGCCAGCAGCCCGGACAGTGAGCAGTTCTTC. Drawing the rest from reference TRBV5-1 and TRBJ2-1, the complete variable domain is KAGVTQTPRYLIKTRGQQVTLSCSPISGHRSVSWYQQTPGQGLQFLFEYFSETQRNKGNFPGRFSGRQFSNSRSEMNVSTLELGDSALYLCASSPDSEQFFGPGTRLTVL.

This CDR3 is CAISESRAGELFF. The CDR3 nucleotides read TGTGCCATCAGTGAGTCGAGGGCCGGGGAGCTGTTTTTT. The rearrangement uses TRBV10-3 and TRBJ2-2; possibly TRBD2 for D (5 bases). CDR1 ENHRY and CDR2 SYGVKD come from the germline V gene. Trimming shortened V by 0 bases and J by 6 bases, and 5 bases separated the two germline ends. CDR3 length equals 13 residues.

The rearrangement joins TRBV7-2 to TRBJ1-2; D might be TRBD1 (5 bases). Per germline, CDR1 SGHTA and CDR2 FQGNSA. The CDR3 length is 12 residues. V shed 7 bases and J shed 7 bases, with 13 bases lying between them. The CDR3 DNA reads TGTGCCAGCACCATCTCCGACAGTGGCTACACCTTC. Translating it yields CASTISDSGYTF.

This clone was observed a single time. This chain uses TRBV5-6 with TRBJ2-3; 7 positions match TRBD2. CDR1 SGHDT and CDR2 YYEEEE come from the germline V gene. Unmatched junction bases numbered 10, after V lost 4 bases and J lost 2 bases. This CDR3 is 16 amino acids long. The CDR3 DNA is TGTGCCAGCAGCCCTTTGGGGGGAGGGACCACAGATACGCAGTATTTT. This codes for CASSPLGGGTTDTQYF.

This clone appeared a single time. J is TRBJ1-2 and V is TRBV28; 7 bases agree with TRBD1. The CDR3 consists of 13 residues. V lost 5 bases, J lost 7 bases, and 7 bases stayed unmatched. Germline CDR1 is MDHEN and CDR2 is SYDVKM. The CDR3 nucleotides read TGTGCCAGCAGTGAATACGACAGGGCTGGCTACACCTTC. Amino acids: CASSEYDRAGYTF.

Notes on this clone: This sample includes further DNA sequences coding for the same CDR3. The chain uses TRBV27 and TRBJ1-2; D remains ambiguous. V was clipped by 4 bases and J by 4 bases, with 4 bases between them. The germline CDR1 and CDR2 sequences are MNHEY and SMNVEV (reference sequence). The CDR3 loop spans 11 amino acids. CDR3 protein: CASSSGYGYTF. In DNA form, the CDR3 reads TGTGCCAGCAGTTCGGGCTATGGCTACACCTTC.

This chain connects TRBV5-5 to TRBJ2-1; 13 nucleotides align to TRBD2. The CDR3 totals 16 residues. Trimming took 2 bases from V and 9 from J; bases not matched to a gene: 8. Germline-derived CDR1 and CDR2 are SGHKS and YYEKEE (reference sequence). CDR3 sequence reads: CASSFRWTSGSSEQFF. The CDR3 DNA sequence: TGTGCCAGCAGCTTCCGGTGGACTAGCGGGAGTTCTGAGCAGTTCTTC. Complete variable domain (other parts from reference TRBV5-5 and TRBJ2-1): DAGVTQSPTHLIKTRGQQVTLRCSPISGHKSVSWYQQVLGQGPQFIFQYYEKEERGRGNFPDRFSARQFPNYSSELNVNALLLGDSALYLCASSFRWTSGSSEQFFGPGTRLTVL.

CDR3 nucleotides: TGTGCCAGCAGTTTTTATTCCGGGACAGGGGGGGACTATGGCTACACCTTC. This encodes CASSFYSGTGGDYGYTF. The chain recombines TRBV27 with TRBJ1-2; 11 bases fit TRBD1. Germline assignment: CDR1 MNHEY and CDR2 SMNVEV (reference sequence). The CDR3 totals 17 residues. V trimming: 3 bases; J trimming: 3 bases; junction bases outside the gene matches: 9.

This clone was seen a few times. This chain connects TRBV27 to TRBJ2-1, with D uncertain. Trimming cost V 3 bases and J 8 bases, with 11 bases left between them. In germline, CDR1 is MNHEY, CDR2 SMNVEV (reference sequence). This CDR3 spans 13 amino acids. CDR3 region: CASSFAAPYEQFF. DNA of the CDR3: TGTGCCAGCAGTTTCGCCGCGCCTTATGAGCAGTTCTTC.

The chain has TRBV29-1 and TRBJ1-1; possibly TRBD1 for D (6 bases). CDR1 and CDR2 from the germline V gene are SQVTM and ANQGSEA. This CDR3 comprises 14 residues. Trimming removed 4 bases at V and 5 bases at J, with 17 bases between. The CDR3 loop reads CSVVGIEGETEAFF. CDR3 nucleotide sequence: TGCAGCGTTGTAGGTATAGAGGGGGAGACTGAAGCTTTCTTT.